Listed below are T cell receptor beta chains from one sample, sequenced in a study of monozygotic twins with inflammatory bowel disease. TCRdb reworked the 5' RACE reads into one entry per CDR3 protein, no DNA. This sample's table has roughly 90,000 distinct CDR3 sequences. Sample: blood. These receptors came from a human donor with ulcerative colitis or Crohn's disease, or a healthy co-twin of an affected twin (not recorded which). The CDR3 runs from the conserved cysteine through the conserved F or W. Fields, in order: V gene, CDR3 length, J gene, CDR3 protein.

TRBV13	12	TRBJ2-3	CASTQYTDTQYF
TRBV7-2	15	TRBJ2-7	CASSLVGRGAQEQYF
TRBV10-3	13	TRBJ2-2	CAISSSGDGELFF
TRBV27	17	TRBJ1-5	CASKDIGREQVNQPQHF
TRBV5-5	12	TRBJ1-2	CASSLGQYGYTF
TRBV9	13	TRBJ1-2	CASRRESSYGYSF
TRBV24-1	13	TRBJ2-3	CATAPGGADTQYF
TRBV27	15	TRBJ1-5	CASRRRDAGNQPQHF
TRBV18	14	TRBJ2-7	CASSPGRGTYEQYF
TRBV5-1	17	TRBJ2-3	CASSPGTSGGATDTQYF
TRBV5-6	14	TRBJ2-2	CASDTSGRTGELFF
TRBV6-1	15	TRBJ1-6	CASRQRQERNSPLHF
TRBV12-3/TRBV12-4	15	TRBJ1-6	CASSLAGTGDSPLHF
TRBV2	13	TRBJ1-5	CASNGQGNQPQHF
TRBV24-1	16	TRBJ2-2	CATSEAGTGDTGELFF
TRBV2	13	TRBJ2-1	CASLLPPYNEQFF
TRBV18	13	TRBJ2-2	CASSGQSSRELFF
TRBV24-1	16	TRBJ2-3	CATSDPFSSSTDTQYF
TRBV4-1	17	TRBJ2-3	CASSQGRGAGYTDTQYF
TRBV18	13	TRBJ2-5	CASSPRKGETQYF
TRBV5-1	12	TRBJ1-2	CASSWGNYGYTF
TRBV5-1	14	TRBJ2-1	CASSLNAGNNEQFF
TRBV7-9	14	TRBJ1-1	CASSLVVSNTEAFF
TRBV6-5	13	TRBJ2-2	CASSTTGTGELFF
TRBV6-2/TRBV6-3	15	TRBJ2-7	CASSTPGFSSYEQYF
TRBV19	15	TRBJ1-5	CASSLLDSSNQPQHF